The text below deals with one T cell receptor beta chain. The target antigen is unknown. The source of the sample is a study of lymphopenia after photon versus proton radiotherapy. Study-level findings and limits: Photon-treated patients lost naive T cells and TCR diversity; proton-treated stayed stable. Post-nadir diversity loss with photons came from oligoclonal expansion, particularly CD8+ Temra cells. Survival link was tested only in deceased patients; proton benefit remains a possibility.

The CDR3 has 14 residues. V lost 1 base and J lost 1, with 8 bases in between. TCRdb's copy holds only in-frame clones and misses some; the assay was immunoSEQ multiplex PCR. The repertoire holds 35,000 to 45,000 clones, with 85% as singletons. This clonotype originated in a man between 50 and 59 years old with gastric cancer. The chain uses TRBV23-1 and TRBJ2-7, with D uncertain. TRBV23-1 is recorded as an ORF, its role being uncertain. This specimen consisted of peripheral blood, obtained from a patient treated with photon-based radiotherapy. In nucleotides, the CDR3 is TGCGCCAGCAGTCAATTTCACACATCCTACGAGCAGTACTTC. This encodes CASSQFHTSYEQYF.